The 18 T cell receptor beta chains below were found in one sample sequenced in a study of response to subunit inactivated influenza vaccine (dated by TCRdb to 2017 to 2018). The library came from RT-PCR. The reads were generated on an Illumina HiSeq 2500. The public reads were run again by TCRdb, first through fastp at Q25 and then through MiXCR, and only productive beta chains were kept. Rows are unified per CDR3 protein, each entry keeping the most common DNA and genes. Present in this sample are around 750,000 distinct CDR3 sequences, around 20% of which were seen just once. The ten largest make up approximately 10% of the sample. The sequencing here drew on PBMCs from blood, taken 5 to 6 days after vaccination. All receptors derive from a man aged 50 to 59 who received an inactivated influenza vaccine. Donor details come from another sample of the same person, matched by shared clones.

This clonotype was observed many times. V is TRBV20-1 and J is TRBJ2-3; TRBD1 agrees at 9 bases. V dropped 2 bases and J dropped 13; count of bases not matched to a gene: 16. The CDR3 totals 15 residues. From germline, CDR1 is DFQATT and CDR2 SNEGSKA (reference sequence). The DNA for the CDR3 is TGCAGTGCTAGAAGTCCTGGAACCGGGACAGGGCTAGAGTATTTT. This translates into CSARSPGTGTGLEYF.

This clonotype has only one observation. The CDR3 reads CASSDRGGSQFF. CDR3 nucleotide sequence: TGTGCCAGCAGTGACAGGGGGGGGTCGCAGTTCTTC. This sequence joins TRBV7-9 and TRBJ2-1; 9 bases are shared with TRBD1. Germline loops: CDR1 SEHNR, CDR2 FQNEAQ (reference sequence). CDR3 size: 12 residues. With 6 bases clipped from V and 12 bases from J, the junction kept 6 bases outside the gene matches.

The genes are TRBV7-6 and TRBJ2-5; 8 bases line up with TRBD1. V was clipped by 5 bases and J by 4 bases; unmatched bases: 6. Looked up from germline, CDR1 is SGHVS and CDR2 is FNYEAQ. The CDR3 sequence is 14 residues long. The CDR3 reads CASSPRTGTETQYF. CDR3 DNA sequence: TGTGCCAGCAGCCCCAGGACAGGGACAGAGACCCAGTACTTC. The variable domain in full, completed from reference TRBV7-6 and TRBJ2-5, reads GAGVSQSPRYKVTKRGQDVALRCDPISGHVSLYWYRQALGQGPEFLTYFNYEAQQDKSGLPNDRFSAERPEGSISTLTIQRTEQRDSAMYRCASSPRTGTETQYFGPGTRLLVL.

The chain carries TRBV10-3 and TRBJ2-5; D might be TRBD1 or TRBD2, each matching 5 bases. Germline CDR1 and CDR2: ENHRY and SYGVKD. Between the trimmed V and J ends, which lost 2 bases and 1 base, there was a span of 8 bases. The CDR3 runs to 14 residues. The CDR3, as DNA: TGTGCCATCAGTGAGATAGGGACCCAAGAGACCCAGTACTTC. This encodes CAISEIGTQETQYF.

The sample holds a few counts of this clonotype. The gene calls are TRBV7-2 and TRBJ2-7; D gene uncertain. V was pared by 5 bases and J by 7 bases, with 12 bases between. Germline CDR1 is SGHTA and CDR2 is FQGNSA. This CDR3 is 12 amino acids long. The CDR3 DNA reads as TGTGCCAGCAGCCGACCTATGGGTGAGCAGTACTTC. Protein: CASSRPMGEQYF.

The chain joins TRBV4-1 to TRBJ2-3; no definite D call. Trimming took off 0 bases at V and 3 bases at J, with 10 bases between the two ends. Per germline, CDR1 MGHRA and CDR2 YSYEKL. This CDR3 is 15 amino acids long. CDR3 region: CASSQDRAMTDTQYF. DNA for the CDR3: TGCGCCAGCAGCCAAGATCGCGCTATGACAGATACGCAGTATTTT.

This clonotype occurred a few times. J is TRBJ2-7 and V is TRBV5-1, with 8 bases fitting TRBD1. CDR3 size: 14 residues. Germline lookup yields CDR1 SGHRS and CDR2 YFSETQ. V shed 2 bases, J shed 5 bases, and the junction held 6 bases outside the gene matches. Here the CDR3 DNA reads TGCGCCAGCAGCTTAGCGGACAGGGTACACGAGCAGTACTTC. Its translation: CASSLADRVHEQYF.

The table lists this clonotype with a count of one. The chain links TRBV28 to TRBJ2-5; 10 nucleotides line up with TRBD2. Unmatched junction bases numbered 5, after V lost 2 bases and J lost 2 bases. Germline CDR1 is MDHEN and CDR2 is SYDVKM. The CDR3 is 16 amino acids. CDR3 residues: CASSLLAGVDQETQYF. CDR3 in DNA: TGTGCCAGCAGTTTACTAGCGGGAGTGGATCAAGAGACCCAGTACTTC.

This clonotype was found a few times. The chain carries TRBV29-1 and TRBJ2-4, with D possibly matching TRBD2 (6 bases). V lost 0 bases, J lost 1 base, and 13 bases lay in between. Germline V gene lookup returns CDR1 SQVTM and CDR2 ANQGSEA. The CDR3 is made up of 16 amino acids. DNA for the CDR3: TGCAGCGTTGAAGATCACTTTCGGGGGGCCAAAAACATTCAGTACTTC. Translation: CSVEDHFRGAKNIQYF.

This clonotype occurred a few times. The chain joins TRBV4-1 to TRBJ1-4, with D tentatively TRBD1 (5 bases). V was shortened by 0 bases and J by 7 bases, with 12 bases between the two germline ends. This CDR3 region has 15 residues. Germline CDR1 and CDR2: MGHRA and YSYEKL. CDR3 in DNA: TGCGCCAGCAGCCAAGATACGGGGGGTTTTGAAAAACTGTTTTTT. It is translated as CASSQDTGGFEKLFF.

This chain uses TRBV25-1 with TRBJ1-1; a weak D match, TRBD1 (6 bases). V was trimmed by 3 bases and J by 1 base, leaving 15 bases between them. CDR3 length: 16 amino acids. Germline V gene sequence: CDR1 MGHDK, CDR2 SYGVNS. DNA for the CDR3: TGTGCCAGCAGTGACCATGAAGGACAGCCGAACACTGAAGCTTTCTTT. Its translation is CASSDHEGQPNTEAFF.

The chain combines TRBV5-1 with TRBJ2-5, with 8 bases aligning to TRBD1. Losses at the gene ends were 4 bases for V and 5 bases for J; bases not matched to a gene: 7. CDR3 size: 14 residues. Germline CDR1 and CDR2: SGHRS and YFSETQ. Here the CDR3 reads CASSPTGVSETQYF. The CDR3 nucleotides read TGCGCCAGCAGCCCGACAGGGGTTTCGGAGACCCAGTACTTC.

The gene calls are TRBV12-3 or TRBV12-4 and TRBJ2-7; 8 positions agree with TRBD2. This CDR3 spans 16 amino acids. V was clipped by 3 bases and J by 3 bases; unmatched bases: 10. This CDR3 reads CASSFPERESLYEQYF. CDR3 DNA: TGTGCCAGCAGTTTTCCCGAGCGGGAGTCCCTCTACGAGCAGTACTTC.

The gene calls are TRBV6-4 and TRBJ1-2, with unresolved D. The V end was cut by 6 bases, the J end by 0 bases, with 8 bases between. The CDR3 runs to 13 residues. Germline values: CDR1 MRHNA, CDR2 SNTAGT. The CDR3 is CASSREANYGYTF. CDR3 nucleotide sequence: TGTGCCAGCAGCCGAGAAGCTAACTATGGCTACACCTTC.

The chain carries TRBV28 and TRBJ1-5; D remains unclear. Germline V CDR1 and CDR2: MDHEN, SYDVKM. V was pared by 1 base and J by 3 bases, with 10 bases between. CDR3 size: 15 residues. The CDR3 DNA reads as TGTGCCAGCAGTTTATTCCGGGGAGTCAATCAGCCCCAGCATTTT. This gives the protein CASSLFRGVNQPQHF.

This clonotype has only a few counts. The J gene is TRBJ2-7, the V gene TRBV6-5; a weak D match, TRBD2 (6 bases). The CDR3 covers 17 residues. The V and J ends lost 8 bases and 6 bases respectively, with 29 bases between them. Germline V CDR1 and CDR2: MNHEY, SVGAGI. CDR3 DNA: TGTGCCAGCTCAGTTAGTTTCCCTCCGGGAGATGGGGGCGAGCAGTACTTC. Protein sequence: CASSVSFPPGDGGEQYF.

This clonotype has ten or more counts. The genes are TRBV20-1 and TRBJ2-5; 9 nucleotides agree with TRBD1. The V gene end was trimmed by 5 bases and the J gene end by 4 bases; junction bases not matched to a gene: 14. The CDR3 runs to 16 residues. Looked up from germline, CDR1 is DFQATT and CDR2 is SNEGSKA (reference sequence). CDR3 sequence: CSAGTSGTGTSETQYF. CDR3 sequence (DNA): TGCAGTGCTGGGACCTCCGGGACAGGGACATCAGAGACCCAGTACTTC.

This clonotype showed up just a few times. V gene TRBV5-1 combines with J gene TRBJ2-5; D gene unclear. Germline V lookup: CDR1 SGHRS, CDR2 YFSETQ. The length of the CDR3 is 15 residues. V was pared by 4 bases and J by 2 bases, with 15 bases between. The CDR3 sequence: CASSPASNLQETQYF. The CDR3, as DNA: TGCGCCAGCAGCCCCGCGTCCAACCTACAAGAGACCCAGTACTTC.